Sequencing of this T cell receptor beta chain was carried out in a study of blood T cell repertoires in COVID-19. About the research overall: Collection of acute and convalescent COVID-19 samples took place in the United States, Italy and Spain. T cells, B-cell-depleted T cells, or PBMCs supplied cDNA or gDNA.

The J segment lost 4 bases and the V segment lost 2 bases, leaving 2 bases of the junction unmatched. Germline lookup yields CDR1 SGHRS and CDR2 YFSETQ. The CDR3 runs to 14 residues. Participants were aged roughly 18 to 100 years from 20 to 30 US areas. In assigning cohorts, the study relied on participant-reported clinical history. Assay used: immunoSEQ multiplex PCR; TCRdb lists only in-frame clones, some missing. The sample shows approximately 270,000 clones, roughly 88% of them seen only once. Sequenced: PBMCs or T cells enriched from blood (not recorded which). This TCR was recovered from a woman between 25 and 40 years old who had recovered from COVID-19. The chain combines TRBV5-1 with TRBJ1-4; 7 nucleotides align to TRBD1. CDR3 in amino acids: CASSLGGLNEKLFF. CDR3 DNA: TGCGCCAGCAGCTTAGGGGGCCTTAATGAAAAACTGTTTTTT.